Listed below are T cell receptor beta chains from one sample, sequenced in a study of early T cells in non-severe SARS-CoV-2 infection. TCRdb reprocessed the 5' RACE reads with MiXCR, giving one entry per CDR3 protein. The sample lists fewer than 30,000 distinct CDR3 sequences; 5.3% were seen once. Material for sequencing was whole blood. Receptor source: an adult who was a healthcare worker with PCR-confirmed SARS-CoV-2 infection or an uninfected control (not recorded which). CDR3s include the opening cysteine and the closing phenylalanine or tryptophan. D genes are given only for firm matches. Size is stated for part of the rows, as once, few or many counts, or as a class when the clone is expanded.

CDR3 protein: CSARGDTGASWKQFF
CDR3 DNA: TGCAGTGCTAGAGGGGATACAGGGGCTAGCTGGAAGCAGTTCTTC
D gene: TRBD1
J gene: TRBJ2-1
V gene: TRBV20-1
clone size: many

CDR3 protein: CASSYSKRPNAEAFF
CDR3 DNA: TGTGCCAGCAGTTACTCGAAACGACCGAACGCTGAAGCTTTCTTT
D gene: -
J gene: TRBJ1-1
V gene: TRBV6-2/TRBV6-3
clone size: many

CDR3 protein: CSGDRAGEQFF
CDR3 DNA: TGCAGCGGGGACAGGGCGGGTGAGCAGTTCTTC
D gene: TRBD1
J gene: TRBJ2-1
V gene: TRBV29-1
clone size: many

CDR3 protein: CATGGLAGVQFF
CDR3 DNA: TGTGCCACCGGGGGACTAGCGGGAGTGCAGTTCTTC
D gene: TRBD2
J gene: TRBJ2-1
V gene: TRBV24-1
clone size: many

CDR3 protein: CATMGDGWFF
CDR3 DNA: TGTGCCACAATGGGAGATGGTTGGTTCTTC
D gene: -
J gene: TRBJ2-1
V gene: TRBV19
clone size: medium-sized

CDR3 protein: CAWSVLTGGTFF
CDR3 DNA: TGTGCCTGGAGTGTACTTACGGGAGGGACTTTCTTT
D gene: -
J gene: TRBJ1-1
V gene: TRBV30
clone size: many

CDR3 protein: CASRLSTSADPHTQYF
CDR3 DNA: TGTGCCAGTAGACTCTCAACTAGCGCCGACCCCCATACGCAGTATTTT
D gene: TRBD2
J gene: TRBJ2-3
V gene: TRBV19
clone size: many

CDR3 protein: CASSQSGQVSSAFF
CDR3 DNA: TGTGCCAGCAGTCAAAGCGGACAGGTCTCCTCAGCTTTCTTT
D gene: TRBD1
J gene: TRBJ1-1
V gene: TRBV3-1
clone size: few

CDR3 protein: CSVVDSGGPSNEKLFF
CDR3 DNA: TGCAGCGTTGTGGACTCCGGGGGGCCTTCTAATGAAAAACTGTTTTTT
D gene: -
J gene: TRBJ1-4
V gene: TRBV29-1
clone size: medium-sized

CDR3 protein: CASSPGRTFNTGELFF
CDR3 DNA: TGTGCCAGCAGTCCCGGACGGACTTTCAACACCGGGGAGCTGTTTTTT
D gene: -
J gene: TRBJ2-2
V gene: TRBV6-2/TRBV6-3
clone size: many

CDR3 protein: CAISVRDGEHGYTF
CDR3 DNA: TGTGCCATCAGTGTGAGGGACGGCGAGCATGGCTACACCTTC
D gene: -
J gene: TRBJ1-2
V gene: TRBV10-3
clone size: few

CDR3 protein: CASSQEDGGLENTIYF
CDR3 DNA: TGTGCCAGCAGCCAAGAGGACGGTGGGCTTGAAAACACCATATATTTT
D gene: -
J gene: TRBJ1-3
V gene: TRBV7-2
clone size: many

CDR3 protein: CASSLGGTGSNPQHF
CDR3 DNA: TGTGCCAGCAGCTTAGGGGGGACAGGGAGTAACCCCCAGCATTTT
D gene: TRBD1
J gene: TRBJ1-5
V gene: TRBV7-9
clone size: -